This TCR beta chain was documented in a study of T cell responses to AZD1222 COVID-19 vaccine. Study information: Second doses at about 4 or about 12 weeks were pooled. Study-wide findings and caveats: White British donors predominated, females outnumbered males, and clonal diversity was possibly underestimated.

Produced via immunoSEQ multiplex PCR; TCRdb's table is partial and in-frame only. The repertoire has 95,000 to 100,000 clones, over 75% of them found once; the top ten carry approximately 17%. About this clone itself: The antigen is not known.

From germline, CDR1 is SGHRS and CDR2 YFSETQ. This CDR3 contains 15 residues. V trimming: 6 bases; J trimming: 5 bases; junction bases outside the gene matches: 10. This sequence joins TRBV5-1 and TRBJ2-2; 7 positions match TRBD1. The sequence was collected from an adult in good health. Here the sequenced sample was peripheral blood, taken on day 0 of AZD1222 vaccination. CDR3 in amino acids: CASTQGLVQTGELFF. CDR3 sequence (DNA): TGCGCCAGCACACAGGGGCTAGTTCAGACCGGGGAGCTGTTTTTT.